This TCR beta chain was observed in a study of Graves' ophthalmopathy and Graves' hyperthyroidism. The CDR3 extends over 15 amino acids. Trimming took 3 bases from V and 2 from J, leaving 14 bases between them. Amplified TCR beta CDR3 regions were obtained using RNA transcripts as template. Scientists carried out first-round RT-PCR using HTBI primers and then a second-round multiplex PCR. TCRdb reprocessed the multiplex PCR reads via MiXCR and lists one record per CDR3 protein. The table records about 180,000 distinct CDR3 sequences, less than 45% of them present only once. Ten or more counts support this clonotype.

V gene TRBV12-3 or TRBV12-4 combines with J gene TRBJ2-7; D might be TRBD1 (5 bases). The sequence derives from a woman in her thirties or forties with Graves' ophthalmopathy. Sequencing was done on a sample of peripheral blood. For the CDR3, the DNA is TGTGCCAGCAGTTTTGTGGGGCTGCCCCCCTACGAGCAGTACTTC. This encodes CASSFVGLPPYEQYF.